The entry that follows covers one TCR beta chain sequence. This entry comes from a study of blood T cell repertoires in COVID-19. Trimming took 4 bases from V and 5 from J; bases not matched to a gene: 7. Germline values: CDR1 MNHEY, CDR2 SVGAGI. The CDR3 runs to 16 residues. This table comes from immunoSEQ multiplex PCR, and its TCRdb copy is limited to in-frame clones, with some not included. Found here are roughly 130,000 clones, approximately 88% of them singletons; the top ten hold 4.5% to 7%. This TCR came from a man in his forties with acute COVID-19. The chain carries TRBV6-5 and TRBJ2-7; TRBD2 matches at 14 bases. Sample: PBMCs or T cells enriched from blood (not recorded which). CDR3 in amino acids: CASSSTSGRGGDEQYF. The CDR3 DNA follows: TGTGCCAGCAGTTCGACTAGCGGGAGGGGCGGGGACGAGCAGTACTTC.